This TCR beta chain derives from a study of identical twins. Everyone who donated was a healthy Caucasian. This clonotype was counted only a few times. The antigen is unknown. In germline, CDR1 is MNHNS, CDR2 SASEGT. The V gene lost 8 bases and the J gene lost 7 bases, with 18 bases spanning the gap. The CDR3 extends over 14 amino acids. Findings and caveats of the study: The degree of excess twin sharing was weaker in beta out-of-frame sequences. Fewer insertions were carried by abundant cord blood beta clonotypes, but none was seen in memory repertoires. Analyses based on zero insertions could be partly confounded by invariant MAIT and iNKT cells.

From the 5' RACE reads, TCRdb called clonotypes with MiXCR, one entry per CDR3 protein. Altogether some 500,000 distinct CDR3 sequences are present, roughly an eighth being singletons, with the ten largest covering about 1%. The sample was also linked to a second study, of yellow fever vaccine responses in identical twins.

Sequenced input: CD4+ T cells sorted from blood. This chain joins TRBV6-1 and TRBJ1-3, with D possibly TRBD1 on 5 matching bases. The source of this sequence is a woman aged 18-29 years in good health. CDR3 sequence reads: CASSQGQVRNTIYF. In DNA, the CDR3 is TGTGCCAGCTCTCAGGGTCAAGTGAGGAACACCATATATTTT.